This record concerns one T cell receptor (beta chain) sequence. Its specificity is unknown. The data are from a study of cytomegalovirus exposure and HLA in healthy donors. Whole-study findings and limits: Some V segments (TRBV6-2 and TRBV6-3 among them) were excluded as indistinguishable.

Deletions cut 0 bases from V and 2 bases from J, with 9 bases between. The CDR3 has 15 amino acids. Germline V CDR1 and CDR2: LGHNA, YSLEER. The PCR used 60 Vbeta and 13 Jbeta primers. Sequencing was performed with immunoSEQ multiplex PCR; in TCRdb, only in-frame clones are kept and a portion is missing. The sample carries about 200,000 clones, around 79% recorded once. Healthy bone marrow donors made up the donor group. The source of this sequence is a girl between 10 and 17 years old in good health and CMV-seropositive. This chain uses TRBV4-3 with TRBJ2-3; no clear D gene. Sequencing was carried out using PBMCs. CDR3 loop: CASSQERGYTDTQYF. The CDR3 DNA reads TGCGCCAGCAGCCAAGAAAGAGGTTACACAGATACGCAGTATTTT.